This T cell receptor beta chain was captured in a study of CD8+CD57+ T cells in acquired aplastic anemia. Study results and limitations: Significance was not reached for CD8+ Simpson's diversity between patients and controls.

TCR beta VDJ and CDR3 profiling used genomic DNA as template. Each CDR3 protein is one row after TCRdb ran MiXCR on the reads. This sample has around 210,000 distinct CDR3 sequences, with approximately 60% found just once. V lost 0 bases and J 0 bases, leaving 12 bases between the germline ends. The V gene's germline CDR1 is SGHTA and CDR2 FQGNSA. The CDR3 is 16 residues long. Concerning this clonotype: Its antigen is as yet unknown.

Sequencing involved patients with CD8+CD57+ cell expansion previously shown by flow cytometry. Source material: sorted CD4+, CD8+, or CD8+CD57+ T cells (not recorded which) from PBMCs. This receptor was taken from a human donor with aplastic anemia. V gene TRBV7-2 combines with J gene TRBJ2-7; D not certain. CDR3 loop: CASSLALTTSSYEQYF. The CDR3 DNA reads TGTGCCAGCAGCTTAGCGCTTACAACAAGCTCCTACGAGCAGTACTTC.